The 29 T cell receptor beta chains listed next were all sequenced from one sample in a study of T cells in Graves' hyperthyroidism and ophthalmopathy. Researchers took RNA transcripts and amplified the TCR beta CDR3 regions from them. Using the HTBI primer set, a first-round RT-PCR was run on the TCR CDR3. TCRdb fed the multiplex PCR reads into MiXCR, producing one record per CDR3 protein. The sample yields over 500,000 distinct CDR3 sequences, about 15% seen once. Source material: blood. The receptors originated from a woman in her twenties or thirties with Graves' ophthalmopathy.

The chain recombines TRBV9 with TRBJ2-1, with 16 bases identical to TRBD2. The germline gives CDR1 SGDLS, CDR2 YYNGEE. This CDR3 has 17 amino acids. V shed 3 bases and J 7 bases; nucleotides not matched to a gene: 7. CDR3 in DNA: TGTGCCAGCAGCGAGGGGGGACTAGCGGGAGGGCAAAATGAGCAGTTCTTC. Its protein product is CASSEGGLAGGQNEQFF.

The rearrangement uses TRBV20-1 and TRBJ2-7, with 14 bases aligning to TRBD2. CDR3 length equals 18 residues. The ends lost 2 bases at V and 4 bases at J; junction bases unmatched: 13. Germline CDR1 is DFQATT and CDR2 is SNEGSKA (reference sequence). The CDR3 is CSARPGLAGVVRGYEQYF. In nucleotides, the CDR3 is TGCAGTGCTAGACCGGGACTAGCGGGAGTGGTACGGGGTTACGAGCAGTACTTC.

This clonotype showed up just a few times. The V and J genes are TRBV28 and TRBJ1-5, with D maybe TRBD1 (5 bases). The germline V gene encodes CDR1 MDHEN and CDR2 SYDVKM. V was shortened by 5 bases and J by 4 bases, with 18 bases between the two germline ends. The CDR3 totals 16 residues. The CDR3 nucleotides are TGTGCCAGCAGTCTCCTTAAGGGGTCAATAAATCAGCCCCAGCATTTT. This codes for CASSLLKGSINQPQHF. The complete variable domain, with remaining parts taken from reference TRBV28 and TRBJ1-5, reads DVKVTQSSRYLVKRTGEKVFLECVQDMDHENMFWYRQDPGLGLRLIYFSYDVKMKEKGDIPEGYSVSREKKERFSLILESASTNQTSMYLCASSLLKGSINQPQHFGDGTRLSIL.

The genes are TRBV4-2 and TRBJ2-3; TRBD2 matches at 7 bases. Germline values: CDR1 LGHNA, CDR2 YNFKEQ. The CDR3 loop spans 17 amino acids. The V segment lost 4 bases and the J segment 3 bases; nucleotides outside the gene matches: 13. Written as DNA, the CDR3 is TGTGCCAGCAGCCCCTCTGCTGGCGGGAGTGGAACAGATACGCAGTATTTT. This encodes CASSPSAGGSGTDTQYF.

This clonotype was detected many times. Here the CDR3 reads CASSRVKNTEAFF. The CDR3 nucleotides read TGTGCCAGCAGCCGAGTCAAGAACACTGAAGCTTTCTTT. The chain uses TRBV3-1 and TRBJ1-1; D remains unclear. In germline, CDR1 is LGHDT, CDR2 YNNKEL (reference sequence). Between the trimmed V and J ends, which lost 4 bases and 1 base, there was a span of 7 bases. The CDR3 spans 13 residues.

The V and J genes are TRBV20-1 and TRBJ2-1; weak D call: TRBD2 (6 bases). This CDR3 comprises 15 residues. The germline V gene has CDR1 DFQATT and CDR2 SNEGSKA (reference sequence). The V gene lost 6 bases and the J gene lost 5 bases, with 20 bases spanning the gap. CDR3 sequence (DNA): TGCAGTGCCCCTGACACGGGAGACATAAACAATGAGCAGTTCTTC. Translated, it gives CSAPDTGDINNEQFF.

This clonotype occurred a few times. The J gene is TRBJ2-3, the V gene TRBV4-3; the match to TRBD2 covers 9 bases. The CDR3 sequence is 17 residues long. The J segment lost 2 bases and the V segment lost 0 bases, leaving 6 bases of the junction unmatched. CDR1 is LGHNA and CDR2 is YSLEER in the germline V gene. The CDR3 DNA reads TGCGCCAGCAGCCAAGATAGGGCGGGAGGGCCCACAGATACGCAGTATTTT. This codes for CASSQDRAGGPTDTQYF.

Many counts were recorded for this clonotype. The chain carries TRBV28 and TRBJ2-2; D may be TRBD1 (5 bases). V was pared by 8 bases and J by 5 bases, with 15 bases between. The germline V gene has CDR1 MDHEN and CDR2 SYDVKM. The CDR3 consists of 14 residues. The CDR3 loop is CASGEGAQTGELFF. The CDR3, as DNA: TGTGCCAGCGGGGAAGGGGCACAAACCGGGGAGCTGTTTTTT.

There are a few counts of this clonotype. The rearrangement joins TRBV29-1 to TRBJ2-7; 13 bases line up with TRBD2. Germline loops: CDR1 SQVTM, CDR2 ANQGSEA. This CDR3 has 14 amino acids. V was clipped by 7 bases and J by 6 bases; unmatched bases: 9. The CDR3 loop reads CSGRTSGSTSEQYF. The CDR3 DNA reads as TGCAGCGGGAGGACTAGCGGGAGCACAAGCGAGCAGTACTTC.

This clonotype was seen at least ten times. The rearrangement uses TRBV20-1 and TRBJ2-4; the D gene could be TRBD1 or TRBD2 (6 bases each). Germline loops: CDR1 DFQATT, CDR2 SNEGSKA (reference sequence). The CDR3 has 14 amino acids. Trimming cost V 6 bases and J 3 bases, with 15 bases left between them. This CDR3 reads CSALGGGGKNIQYF. CDR3 DNA: TGCAGTGCCCTGGGGGGCGGTGGCAAAAACATTCAGTACTTC.

This chain uses TRBV7-2 with TRBJ1-6, with TRBD1 identical over 8 bases. The V segment lost 5 bases and the J segment 10 bases; nucleotides outside the gene matches: 7. The CDR3 runs 14 residues. CDR1 and CDR2 from the germline V gene are SGHTA and FQGNSA. CDR3 region: CASSEDRGNSPLHF. The CDR3 nucleotides are TGTGCCAGCAGCGAAGACAGGGGCAACTCACCCCTCCACTTT.

The chain recombines TRBV6-1 with TRBJ2-1, with 14 positions matching TRBD2. This CDR3 spans 16 amino acids. Looked up from germline, CDR1 is MNHNS and CDR2 is SASEGT. V lost 5 bases and J lost 10; bases outside the gene matches: 10. The DNA of the CDR3 is TGTGCCAGCAGTTATGGGACTAGCGGGAGCAAATGGGAGCAGTTCTTC. This gives the protein CASSYGTSGSKWEQFF.

This clonotype appeared many times. The chain links TRBV7-2 to TRBJ2-2, with 7 bases that match TRBD2. CDR3 length: 14 residues. The V gene end was trimmed by 4 bases and the J gene end by 7 bases; junction bases not matched to a gene: 6. The germline CDR1 and CDR2 sequences are SGHTA and FQGNSA. The CDR3 reads CASSSRLAVGELFF. CDR3 coding DNA: TGTGCCAGCAGCTCCAGACTAGCCGTCGGGGAGCTGTTTTTT.

This clonotype came up a few times. The V gene is TRBV27, the J gene TRBJ2-1; 9 positions agree with TRBD2. Trimming at V came to 7 bases and at J to 6 bases, leaving 10 bases not matched to a gene. Germline CDR1 MNHEY, CDR2 SMNVEV (reference sequence). The CDR3 runs 15 residues. The CDR3 region has the DNA TGTGCCAGCACCGGCATAGCGGGAGCGACCAATGAGCAGTTCTTC. This gives the protein CASTGIAGATNEQFF.

A single count supports this clonotype. The chain uses TRBV30 and TRBJ2-1; no definite D call. The V end was cut by 3 bases, the J end by 0 bases, with 6 bases between. Germline loops: CDR1 GTSNPN, CDR2 SVGIG (reference sequence). The CDR3 spans 13 residues. This chain's CDR3 is CAWRMGSYNEQFF. As DNA, the CDR3 is TGTGCCTGGAGAATGGGCTCCTACAATGAGCAGTTCTTC. Using reference TRBV30 and TRBJ2-1 for the parts outside the CDR3, the full variable domain is SQTIHQWPATLVQPVGSPLSLECTVEGTSNPNLYWYRQAAGRGLQLLFYSVGIGQISSEVPQNLSASRPQDRQFILSSKKLLLSDSGFYLCAWRMGSYNEQFFGPGTRLTVL.

This clonotype came up many times. This chain links TRBV7-2 with TRBJ2-3; no clear D gene. CDR3 length: 13 residues. Per germline, CDR1 SGHTA and CDR2 FQGNSA. Trimming left V 2 bases short and J 3 bases short, with 6 bases between. The CDR3 DNA reads TGTGCCAGCAGCTTATTGACAACAGATACGCAGTATTTT. Translation gives CASSLLTTDTQYF. The full variable domain, completed using reference TRBV7-2 and TRBJ2-3, is GAGVSQSPSNKVTEKGKDVELRCDPISGHTALYWYRQSLGQGLEFLIYFQGNSAPDKSGLPSDRFSAERTGGSVSTLTIQRTQQEDSAVYLCASSLLTTDTQYFGPGTRLTVL.

The chain has TRBV9 and TRBJ1-2; a possible D gene is TRBD1 (5 bases). The CDR3 totals 16 residues. Germline-derived CDR1 and CDR2 are SGDLS and YYNGEE. V was shortened by 1 base and J by 7 bases, with 20 bases between the two germline ends. The CDR3 spells CASSVLTGAEGGGYTF. The DNA of the CDR3 is TGTGCCAGCAGCGTATTGACCGGGGCCGAGGGAGGTGGCTACACCTTC.

This clonotype turned up a few times. V and J are TRBV12-3 or TRBV12-4 and TRBJ1-4; D remains ambiguous. V was shortened by 5 bases and J by 8 bases, with 6 bases between the two germline ends. The CDR3 consists of 11 residues. CDR3 sequence (DNA): TGTGCCAGCAGTCCCCGAGAAAAACTGTTTTTT. Its translation is CASSPREKLFF.

The chain carries TRBV5-8 and TRBJ2-2, with D possibly TRBD1 on 5 matching bases. Germline V CDR1 and CDR2: SGHTS, YDEGEE. V lost 5 bases and J 6 bases, leaving 14 bases between the germline ends. The CDR3 is made up of 14 amino acids. CDR3 in DNA: TGTGCCAGCAGGCGAGACCAACAGGCCGGGGAGCTGTTTTTT. It yields the protein CASRRDQQAGELFF. The variable domain in full, with the rest retrieved from reference TRBV5-8 and TRBJ2-2, is EAGVTQSPTHLIKTRGQQATLRCSPISGHTSVYWYQQALGLGLQFLLWYDEGEERNRGNFPPRFSGRQFPNYSSELNVNALELEDSALYLCASRRDQQAGELFFGEGSRLTVL.

This clonotype was detected ten times or more. The chain recombines TRBV7-3 with TRBJ2-3, with a tentative D call TRBD1 (5 bases). This CDR3 has 18 amino acids. The germline V and J ends were trimmed by 0 bases and 1 base, with 17 bases remaining between them. Germline CDR1 and CDR2: SGHTA and FQGTGA. DNA for the CDR3: TGTGCCAGCAGCTTAACCAGGCTCCCCAAAGGGGGCACAGATACGCAGTATTTT. This translates into CASSLTRLPKGGTDTQYF.

The rearrangement joins TRBV5-8 to TRBJ2-5; maybe TRBD2 (5 bases). Looked up from germline, CDR1 is SGHTS and CDR2 is YDEGEE. The V gene lost 4 bases and the J gene lost 7 bases, with 20 bases spanning the gap. There are 15 residues in the CDR3. In DNA, the CDR3 is TGTGCCAGCAGCCGCGGGTCTCATTCATTGGGGACCCAGTACTTC. It codes for CASSRGSHSLGTQYF. The entire variable domain, with the rest obtained from reference TRBV5-8 and TRBJ2-5, is as follows: EAGVTQSPTHLIKTRGQQATLRCSPISGHTSVYWYQQALGLGLQFLLWYDEGEERNRGNFPPRFSGRQFPNYSSELNVNALELEDSALYLCASSRGSHSLGTQYFGPGTRLLVL.

The chain recombines TRBV15 with TRBJ2-1; 8 bases align to TRBD1. Germline V lookup: CDR1 LNHNV, CDR2 YYDKDF (reference sequence). With V trimmed by 0 bases and J by 5 bases, 3 bases remained unmatched. The CDR3 is 15 residues long. CDR3: CATSRDGQGNNEQFF. Written as DNA, the CDR3 is TGTGCCACCAGCAGAGACGGACAGGGCAACAATGAGCAGTTCTTC.

This chain links TRBV6-2 or TRBV6-3 with TRBJ2-5; 7 nucleotides agree with TRBD1. V trimming: 6 bases; J trimming: 1 base; junction bases outside the gene matches: 11. The V gene's germline CDR1 is MNHEY and CDR2 SVGEGT. This CDR3 is 16 amino acids long. The CDR3 nucleotides read TGTGCCAGCAGGCGCACCTCGACAGGGACCCAAGAGACCCAGTACTTC. Protein: CASRRTSTGTQETQYF.

This clonotype was recorded at least ten times. This chain joins TRBV2 and TRBJ1-4, with 10 bases lining up with TRBD1. Unmatched junction bases numbered 4, after V lost 5 bases and J lost 7 bases. Per germline, CDR1 SNHLY and CDR2 FYNNEI. The CDR3 is made up of 14 amino acids. CDR3 loop: CASSPDRGSEKLFF. For the CDR3, the DNA is TGTGCCAGCAGTCCGGACAGGGGGAGTGAAAAACTGTTTTTT.

This clonotype was seen repeatedly, ten times or more. The chain joins TRBV6-1 to TRBJ2-4, with 10 bases fitting TRBD1. Trimming removed 3 bases from V and 7 bases from J; junction bases left unmatched: 6. Germline V gene sequence: CDR1 MNHNS, CDR2 SASEGT. This CDR3 is built from 15 residues. In nucleotides, the CDR3 is TGTGCCAGCAGTGACCAGGACAGGGGGGGCAACATTCAGTACTTC. It translates to CASSDQDRGGNIQYF.

Many counts were recorded for this clonotype. V gene TRBV7-2 combines with J gene TRBJ1-1, with D tentatively TRBD1 (5 bases). The V end was cut by 2 bases, the J end by 4 bases, with 8 bases between. The CDR3 totals 13 residues. Germline assignment: CDR1 SGHTA and CDR2 FQGNSA. In DNA form, the CDR3 reads TGTGCCAGCAGCTTAATAGGGGTCACTGAAGCTTTCTTT. Translated, it gives CASSLIGVTEAFF.

This clonotype was counted at least ten times. The chain couples TRBV11-2 to TRBJ2-2; D uncertain. Trimming pared 2 bases from V and 3 bases from J, leaving 19 bases between. Germline lookup yields CDR1 SGHAT and CDR2 FQNNGV. This CDR3 spans 18 amino acids. CDR3 sequence reads: CASSLMLLNANYTGELFF. CDR3 sequence (DNA): TGTGCCAGCAGCTTAATGCTCCTCAACGCGAATTACACCGGGGAGCTGTTTTTT.

The chain recombines TRBV4-3 with TRBJ2-7, with D possibly matching TRBD1 (5 bases). The CDR3 runs to 15 residues. Germline CDR1 and CDR2: LGHNA and YSLEER. V shed 0 bases and J shed 2 bases, with 11 bases lying between them. CDR3 loop: CASSQDAGFAYEQYF. The CDR3 nucleotides read TGCGCCAGCAGCCAAGATGCAGGGTTCGCCTACGAGCAGTACTTC.

This clonotype was found a few times. The V and J genes are TRBV6-1 and TRBJ1-4; possibly TRBD1 for D (5 bases). V dropped 3 bases and J dropped 5 bases, with 13 bases sitting between them. CDR1 and CDR2 (germline): MNHNS, SASEGT. CDR3 length: 15 residues. This CDR3 is CASSDAGTGNEKLFF. CDR3 sequence (DNA): TGTGCCAGCAGTGATGCGGGGACGGGGAATGAAAAACTGTTTTTT.